The rows below give T cell receptor beta chains drawn from one sample of a study of vaccination effects on CD4 cells after COVID-19. Sequencing was performed with immunoSEQ multiplex PCR; in TCRdb, only in-frame clones are kept and a portion is missing. The data show tens of thousands of clones, roughly 78% seen once. These TCRs' antigens remain unknown. The sequences come from CD4+ T cells from PBMCs cultured with HCoV-OC43 spike peptides, collected after COVID-19 vaccination. These receptors came from a human donor who received a COVID-19 vaccine. Both conserved end residues are part of each CDR3. A D gene is named only where the DNA matches it firmly. Size tells how often a clone was seen (once, few, many) or the class of an expanded clone, and some rows leave it out.

cdr3_length	j_call	v_call	clone_size	d_call	cdr3_aa	cdr3_nt
15	TRBJ1-4	TRBV28	few	NA	CASSLLSGNGEKLFF	TGTGCCAGCAGTTTATTGTCCGGGAACGGTGAAAAACTGTTTTTT
13	TRBJ1-1	TRBV29-1	NA	NA	CSVAFQGNTEAFF	TGCAGCGTCGCCTTTCAGGGGAACACTGAAGCTTTCTTT
14	TRBJ1-4	TRBV18	NA	NA	CASSPPTGREKLFF	TGTGCCAGCTCACCACCGACAGGTCGGGAAAAACTGTTTTTT
13	TRBJ2-3	TRBV12-3/TRBV12-4	NA	NA	CASILDSSDTQYF	TGTGCCAGCATCCTGGACTCTTCAGATACGCAGTATTTT
13	TRBJ2-1	TRBV19	NA	TRBD2	CTSGGARLNEQFF	TGTACGAGCGGGGGGGCCAGGTTGAATGAGCAGTTCTTC
13	TRBJ2-2	TRBV24-1	few	NA	CASGQTNTGELFF	TGTGCCAGCGGACAGACGAACACCGGGGAGCTGTTTTTT
16	TRBJ2-3	TRBV9	NA	TRBD1	CASSPRDRANTDTQYF	TGTGCCAGCAGCCCCCGGGACAGGGCTAACACAGATACGCAGTATTTT
14	TRBJ2-1	TRBV7-2	few	NA	CASSLAGGPDEQFF	TGTGCCAGCAGCTTAGCGGGGGGGCCGGATGAGCAGTTCTTC
13	TRBJ1-6	TRBV14	NA	NA	CASSQVDNSPLHF	TGTGCCAGCAGCCAAGTCGATAATTCACCCCTCCACTTT
13	TRBJ2-5	TRBV5-1	once	NA	CASSFVGQETQYF	TGCGCCAGCAGCTTTGTTGGACAAGAGACCCAGTACTTC
14	TRBJ1-2	TRBV4-3	NA	TRBD1	CASSQDRGQYGYTF	TGCGCCAGCAGCCAGGACAGGGGGCAATATGGCTACACCTTC
10	TRBJ1-2	TRBV6-6	NA	NA	CASSLYGYTF	TGTGCCAGCAGCCTCTATGGCTACACCTTC
13	TRBJ1-2	TRBV12-3/TRBV12-4	NA	NA	CASSFNGLYGYTF	TGTGCCAGCAGTTTTAATGGTCTCTATGGCTACACCTTC
14	TRBJ1-3	TRBV6-5	NA	NA	CASRDTQSGNTIYF	TGTGCCAGCAGGGACACCCAATCTGGAAACACCATATATTTT
15	TRBJ2-5	TRBV5-1	once	NA	CASSRTGTPGETQYF	TGCGCCAGCAGCAGAACCGGGACCCCAGGAGAGACCCAGTACTTC
14	TRBJ2-1	TRBV5-1	NA	TRBD2	CASSEPSGPNEQFF	TGCGCCAGCAGCGAACCTAGCGGGCCCAATGAGCAGTTCTTC
13	TRBJ2-1	TRBV5-1	NA	NA	CASSETPNNEQFF	TGCGCCAGCAGCGAAACACCGAACAATGAGCAGTTCTTC
12	TRBJ2-3	TRBV5-5	few	NA	CASSFASDTQYF	TGTGCCAGCAGCTTCGCATCAGATACGCAGTATTTT
13	TRBJ1-3	TRBV6-5	NA	NA	CASIGAAENTIYF	TGTGCCAGCATTGGCGCGGCGGAAAACACCATATATTTT
13	TRBJ1-2	TRBV5-4	NA	NA	CASSLGDSYGYTF	TGTGCCAGCAGCTTAGGGGATAGCTATGGCTACACCTTC
15	TRBJ2-5	TRBV6-2/TRBV6-3	NA	TRBD2	CASSLAAGGAETQYF	TGTGCCAGCAGTTTAGCGGCGGGGGGGGCGGAGACCCAGTACTTC
15	TRBJ2-5	TRBV6-5	NA	NA	CASTHRDPGGETQYF	TGTGCCAGCACCCACAGGGACCCCGGAGGGGAGACCCAGTACTTC
15	TRBJ1-2	TRBV7-2	NA	TRBD1	CASSLGGGQGFGYTF	TGTGCCAGCAGCTTAGGGGGGGGACAGGGTTTCGGCTACACCTTC
15	TRBJ2-3	TRBV3-1/TRBV3-2	NA	NA	CASSHFRGGTDTQYF	TGTGCCAGCAGCCATTTCAGGGGAGGGACAGATACGCAGTATTTT
15	TRBJ2-1	TRBV9	NA	TRBD2	CASSLSGMSYNEQFF	TGTGCCAGCAGTCTTAGCGGGATGTCCTACAATGAGCAGTTCTTC
13	TRBJ1-2	TRBV7-9	NA	TRBD1	CASSPGQVYGYTF	TGTGCCAGCAGCCCCGGACAGGTCTATGGCTACACCTTC
15	TRBJ1-4	TRBV4-1	NA	TRBD1	CASSQPGQGREKLFF	TGCGCCAGCAGCCAGCCGGGACAGGGTCGTGAAAAACTGTTTTTT
15	TRBJ1-4	TRBV15	NA	TRBD1	CATSRNQGAGEKLFF	TGTGCCACCAGCAGAAATCAGGGGGCGGGTGAAAAACTGTTTTTT
17	TRBJ2-2	TRBV4-2	NA	NA	CASSQGKGLWNTGELFF	TGTGCCAGCAGCCAAGGGAAGGGACTTTGGAACACCGGGGAGCTGTTTTTT
9	TRBJ1-1	TRBV29-1	few	NA	CSVNTEAFF	TGCAGCGTTAACACTGAAGCTTTCTTT
13	TRBJ1-1	TRBV7-3	NA	NA	CASSLFVNTEAFF	TGTGCCAGCAGCTTATTTGTGAACACTGAAGCTTTCTTT
16	TRBJ2-2	TRBV9	NA	NA	CASSVTAVSGTGELFF	TGTGCCAGCAGCGTAACAGCTGTCAGCGGCACCGGGGAGCTGTTTTTT
17	TRBJ2-5	TRBV7-9	NA	TRBD2	CASSLGMTSGGQETQYF	TGTGCCAGCAGCTTAGGGATGACTAGCGGGGGCCAAGAGACCCAGTACTTC
15	TRBJ2-3	TRBV6-2/TRBV6-3	NA	TRBD2	CASSFGGGSTDTQYF	TGTGCCAGCAGTTTTGGCGGGGGAAGCACAGATACGCAGTATTTT
15	TRBJ2-5	TRBV5-1	NA	TRBD2	CASRMYTSGGETQYF	TGCGCCAGCAGAATGTATACTAGCGGGGGAGAGACCCAGTACTTC
17	TRBJ2-3	TRBV3-1/TRBV3-2	few	TRBD2	CASSQGLAGGHGDTQYF	TGTGCCAGCAGCCAAGGACTAGCGGGGGGGCATGGAGATACGCAGTATTTT
16	TRBJ2-3	TRBV7-3	once	NA	CASSLMAGSSTDTQYF	TGTGCCAGCAGCCTTATGGCGGGGTCTAGCACAGATACGCAGTATTTT
17	TRBJ2-3	TRBV5-4	NA	NA	CASSLGPVAGYTDTQYF	TGTGCCAGCAGCTTGGGCCCCGTCGCGGGGTACACAGATACGCAGTATTTT
15	TRBJ2-1	TRBV28	NA	NA	CASESRKVSYNEQFF	TGTGCCAGCGAAAGCAGGAAGGTCTCCTACAATGAGCAGTTCTTC
15	TRBJ2-5	TRBV7-3	NA	NA	CASSDRQGGLGTQYF	TGTGCCAGCAGCGACCGACAGGGAGGTTTAGGGACCCAGTACTTC
15	TRBJ1-1	TRBV9	few	NA	CASGNEGGGNTEAFF	TGTGCCAGCGGGAATGAAGGCGGGGGTAACACTGAAGCTTTCTTT
15	TRBJ1-1	TRBV7-9	NA	TRBD1	CASSSGGVKNTEAFF	TGTGCCAGCAGCTCAGGGGGCGTAAAGAACACTGAAGCTTTCTTT
15	TRBJ2-1	TRBV7-3	NA	TRBD1	CASSPTGDMRNEQFF	TGTGCCAGCAGCCCGACAGGGGATATGAGGAATGAGCAGTTCTTC
16	TRBJ1-1	TRBV10-3	NA	NA	CAISESTLGLDTEAFF	TGTGCCATCAGTGAGTCGACGCTGGGTCTGGACACTGAAGCTTTCTTT
12	TRBJ1-2	TRBV7-2	NA	NA	CASSDHWGGYTF	TGTGCCAGCAGCGACCACTGGGGTGGCTACACCTTC
15	TRBJ2-3	TRBV5-1	NA	TRBD1	CASSLGQAFTDTQYF	TGCGCCAGCAGCCTCGGACAGGCCTTCACAGATACGCAGTATTTT
16	TRBJ2-5	TRBV24-1	NA	TRBD1	CATSDLSRQGEETQYF	TGTGCCACCAGTGATTTAAGCCGACAGGGCGAAGAGACCCAGTACTTC
13	TRBJ1-5	TRBV4-3	NA	NA	CASSQEEGQPQHF	TGCGCCAGCAGCCAAGAAGAGGGTCAGCCCCAGCATTTT
16	TRBJ2-3	TRBV6-5	NA	NA	CASSYLSRGGTDTQYF	TGTGCCAGCAGTTACTTATCACGGGGCGGCACAGATACGCAGTATTTT
15	TRBJ2-1	TRBV4-2	NA	NA	CASSQALSSRYEQFF	TGTGCCAGCAGCCAAGCTTTATCATCGCGGTATGAGCAGTTCTTC
15	TRBJ2-5	TRBV6-2/TRBV6-3	NA	NA	CASSWGRGFQETQYF	TGTGCCAGCAGTTGGGGCAGGGGATTCCAAGAGACCCAGTACTTC
18	TRBJ2-2	TRBV25-1	few	NA	CASSPFLNRDGGNGELFF	TGTGCCAGCAGTCCCTTTTTAAACAGGGACGGGGGTAACGGGGAGCTGTTTTTT
12	TRBJ2-1	TRBV5-1	NA	NA	CASSLVGNFAVF	TGCGCCAGCAGCTTGGTGGGTAACTTCGCGGTCTTC
12	TRBJ2-5	TRBV7-2	NA	NA	CASSGDRQTQYF	TGTGCCAGCAGCGGAGACAGACAGACCCAGTACTTC
15	TRBJ1-6	TRBV19	NA	NA	CASRSFDRNNSPLHF	TGTGCCAGTAGGTCTTTTGACAGAAATAATTCACCCCTCCACTTT